Each of the 21 T cell receptor beta chains below was sequenced from the same sample in a study of OX40 agonist ivuxolimab in advanced cancers. Sequenced by immunoSEQ multiplex PCR; TCRdb stores in-frame clones only, minus some. Of about 46,000 clones in the sample, more than 70% were seen once. The specimen comprised CD4+ or CD8+ T cells sorted from blood, sampled in a trial of the OX40 agonist ivuxolimab. The receptors were sampled from an adult with an advanced solid tumor such as melanoma, head and neck, liver or kidney cancer.

This clone was detected only once. J is TRBJ1-2 and V is TRBV27; the D gene is possibly TRBD1 (5 bases). The germline V and J ends were trimmed by 6 bases and 6 bases, with 20 bases remaining between them. Germline assignment: CDR1 MNHEY and CDR2 SMNVEV (reference sequence). The CDR3 contains 15 residues. Here the CDR3 reads CASSPFSGGSDGYTF. As DNA, the CDR3 is TGTGCCAGCAGCCCATTTAGCGGGGGGTCCGATGGCTACACCTTC.

The chain has TRBV6-5 and TRBJ2-7, with D unclear. Trimming left V 6 bases short and J 2 bases short, with 11 bases between. Germline loops: CDR1 MNHEY, CDR2 SVGAGI. The CDR3 loop spans 13 amino acids. The CDR3 DNA reads TGTGCCAGCAGATCCGGGCTCACCTACGAGCAGTACTTC. This codes for CASRSGLTYEQYF.

The J gene is TRBJ1-5, the V gene TRBV7-9; maybe TRBD1 (5 bases). The CDR3 totals 13 residues. The V gene lost 4 bases and the J gene lost 7 bases, with 11 bases spanning the gap. CDR1 is SEHNR and CDR2 is FQNEAQ in the germline V gene (reference sequence). The CDR3 sequence is CASSSAGSQPQHF. The CDR3 nucleotides read TGTGCCAGCAGCTCGGCAGGGTCCCAGCCCCAGCATTTT.

V gene TRBV27 combines with J gene TRBJ2-1; TRBD2 agrees at 7 bases. Looked up from germline, CDR1 is MNHEY and CDR2 is SMNVEV (reference sequence). The CDR3 is 14 residues long. V trimming: 6 bases; J trimming: 2 bases; junction bases outside the gene matches: 4. CDR3 loop: CASRLSGAYNEQFF. As DNA, the CDR3 is TGTGCCAGCAGACTAAGCGGGGCCTACAATGAGCAGTTCTTC.

This clone was found many times. The V call is TRBV9, the J call TRBJ2-2, with 9 bases that match TRBD1. The CDR3 extends over 17 amino acids. V trimming: 4 bases; J trimming: 1 base; junction bases outside the gene matches: 8. CDR1 is SGDLS, CDR2 YYNGEE, per germline. This CDR3 is CASSSPRDRVNTGELFF. CDR3 nucleotide sequence: TGTGCCAGCAGCTCCCCCAGGGACAGGGTGAACACCGGGGAGCTGTTTTTT.

The chain combines TRBV13 with TRBJ1-2; a possible D gene is TRBD1 (6 bases). The CDR3 length is 15 residues. V lost 3 bases to trimming and J lost 4 bases, with 15 bases between them. The germline gives CDR1 PRHDT, CDR2 FYEKMQ (reference sequence). The CDR3 reads CASSFSQQGIYGYTF. The DNA of the CDR3 is TGTGCCAGCAGCTTTAGCCAGCAGGGGATCTATGGCTACACCTTC.

J is TRBJ2-7 and V is TRBV4-1, with a tentative D call TRBD2 (5 bases). Germline values: CDR1 MGHRA, CDR2 YSYEKL. CDR3 length: 18 residues. Trimming stripped 1 base from V and 4 bases from J, with 23 bases between. The CDR3 sequence is CASSQVGPSSYRLYEQYF. CDR3 bases: TGCGCCAGCAGCCAAGTAGGGCCATCTAGCTACCGACTTTACGAGCAGTACTTC.

V is TRBV5-4 and J is TRBJ2-5; D may be TRBD1 or TRBD2 (5 bases each). Per germline, CDR1 SGHNT and CDR2 YYREEE (reference sequence). Deletions cut 3 bases from V and 3 bases from J, with 9 bases between. This CDR3 spans 13 amino acids. The CDR3, as DNA: TGTGCCAGCAGCTGGGGACGGGAAGAGACCCAGTACTTC. Translating gives CASSWGREETQYF.

The chain recombines TRBV6-1 with TRBJ2-2; D remains ambiguous. Looked up from germline, CDR1 is MNHNS and CDR2 is SASEGT. This CDR3 region has 13 residues. V was shortened by 8 bases and J by 0 bases, with 7 bases between the two germline ends. CDR3 DNA: TGTGCCAGCCTCGGGTCGAACACCGGGGAGCTGTTTTTT. This gives the protein CASLGSNTGELFF.

Written as DNA, the CDR3 is TGTGCCAGTGCGCCCGGGGGAACCGGGGAGCTGTTTTTT. It encodes CASAPGGTGELFF. The V gene is TRBV6-5, the J gene TRBJ2-2, with TRBD2 as a possible D gene (6 bases). From germline, CDR1 is MNHEY and CDR2 SVGAGI. This CDR3 is built from 13 residues. V lost 9 bases and J 5 bases, leaving 13 bases between the germline ends.

This clone was seen only once. The V and J genes are TRBV19 and TRBJ2-2, with TRBD1 identical over 8 bases. The CDR3 has 15 residues. CDR1 and CDR2 (germline): LNHDA, SQIVND (reference sequence). Losses at the gene ends were 7 bases for V and 3 bases for J; bases not matched to a gene: 7. The CDR3 region has the DNA TGTGCCAGTATCCCCCCGACAGGGGACACCGGGGAGCTGTTTTTT. Its translation is CASIPPTGDTGELFF.

This chain uses TRBV7-9 with TRBJ1-2; 9 bases match TRBD1. Germline lookup yields CDR1 SEHNR and CDR2 FQNEAQ (reference sequence). V gave up 1 base and J gave up 5 bases; unmatched junction bases: 2. The CDR3 has 14 amino acids. The CDR3 loop reads CASSLEGTGYGYTF. In DNA form, the CDR3 reads TGTGCCAGCAGCTTAGAAGGGACAGGGTATGGCTACACCTTC.

The rearrangement uses TRBV19 and TRBJ1-2; a weak D match, TRBD1 (5 bases). Trimming removed 5 bases at V and 4 bases at J, with 8 bases between. The CDR3 consists of 12 residues. The germline gives CDR1 LNHDA, CDR2 SQIVND (reference sequence). The CDR3 sequence: CASSLGTYGYTF. The DNA of the CDR3 is TGTGCCAGTAGTCTCGGGACCTATGGCTACACCTTC.

The chain links TRBV7-9 to TRBJ1-6; the D gene is possibly TRBD1 (5 bases). Germline V gene lookup returns CDR1 SEHNR and CDR2 FQNEAQ (reference sequence). The CDR3 loop spans 17 amino acids. The V and J ends lost 5 bases and 5 bases respectively, with 19 bases between them. The CDR3 sequence is CASSTVGGGVDNSPLHF. Written as DNA, the CDR3 is TGTGCCAGCAGCACGGTGGGGGGGGGTGTGGATAATTCACCCCTCCACTTT.

J is TRBJ1-2 and V is TRBV9, with D unresolved. Germline CDR1 is SGDLS and CDR2 is YYNGEE. V was pared by 3 bases and J by 5 bases, with 2 bases between. CDR3 length equals 10 residues. The CDR3 loop reads CASSGYGYTF. Here the CDR3 DNA reads TGTGCCAGCAGCGGGTATGGCTACACCTTC.

The genes are TRBV27 and TRBJ2-7; D assignment may be TRBD1 or TRBD2 (5 bases each). With 7 bases removed from V and 3 bases from J, the gap between germline ends came to 13 bases. The CDR3 has 13 amino acids. The germline CDR1 and CDR2 sequences are MNHEY and SMNVEV (reference sequence). CDR3 nucleotides: TGTGCCAGCACGGTGGGACCTCACTACGAGCAGTACTTC. As protein: CASTVGPHYEQYF.

The chain joins TRBV11-3 to TRBJ2-1; 9 positions match TRBD1. CDR3 size: 14 residues. V was clipped by 5 bases and J by 6 bases; unmatched bases: 5. Germline-derived CDR1 and CDR2 are SGHNT and YENEEA. CDR3 sequence reads: CASSPGTGRNEQFF. CDR3 DNA: TGTGCCAGCAGCCCCGGGACAGGGCGCAATGAGCAGTTCTTC. Full variable domain (rest looked up from reference TRBV11-3 and TRBJ2-1): EAGVVQSPRYKIIEKKQPVAFWCNPISGHNTLYWYLQNLGQGPELLIRYENEEAVDDSQLPKDRFSAERLKGVDSTLKIQPAELGDSAVYLCASSPGTGRNEQFFGPGTRLTVL.

The chain carries TRBV6-5 and TRBJ1-1, with D unresolved. CDR1 is MNHEY and CDR2 is SVGAGI in the germline V gene. The CDR3 runs to 12 residues. The germline V and J ends were trimmed by 5 bases and 6 bases, with 10 bases remaining between them. CDR3 sequence (DNA): TGTGCCAGCAGTGCCGATGGCGCTGAAGCTTTCTTT. Protein: CASSADGAEAFF.

This chain links TRBV5-6 with TRBJ2-7, with 7 positions matching TRBD2. The V and J ends lost 2 bases and 3 bases, in that order; junction bases with no gene match: 2. The CDR3 is 13 amino acids. Germline CDR1 SGHDT, CDR2 YYEEEE. The CDR3 DNA reads TGTGCCAGCAGCTTTGGCGGGGGCTACGAGCAGTACTTC. Translated: CASSFGGGYEQYF.

V is TRBV6-6 and J is TRBJ2-7, with D perhaps assigned TRBD1 or TRBD2 (5 bases each). The CDR3 spans 14 residues. Germline CDR1 is MNHNY and CDR2 is SVGAGI (reference sequence). The V end lost 5 bases, the J end lost 2 bases, and 13 bases lay between the germline ends. CDR3: CASSQRDGTYEQYF. DNA for the CDR3: TGTGCCAGCAGTCAGAGGGACGGCACCTACGAGCAGTACTTC.

J is TRBJ2-1 and V is TRBV4-3, with D maybe TRBD2 (5 bases). This CDR3 comprises 15 residues. Germline V gene lookup returns CDR1 LGHNA and CDR2 YSLEER. Trimming removed 0 bases at V and 3 bases at J, with 9 bases between. The CDR3 region has the DNA TGCGCCAGCAGCCAAGATTCCGACTACTACAATGAGCAGTTCTTC. The encoded protein is CASSQDSDYYNEQFF.